Listed here are 23 T cell receptor beta chains from one sample, sequenced in a study of cytomegalovirus exposure and HLA in healthy donors. A multiplex PCR was run with 60 Vbeta primers and 13 Jbeta primers. Using immunoSEQ multiplex PCR, the repertoire was profiled, and TCRdb retains in-frame clones only, with some absent. The table gives approximately 76,000 clones; the top ten clones make up 3.5% to 4% of it. The sequencing sample was made of PBMCs. The receptors originated from a man younger than 30 in good health and CMV-seropositive.

V is TRBV5-1 and J is TRBJ1-1; D is unresolved. Germline assignment: CDR1 SGHRS and CDR2 YFSETQ. V lost 4 bases and J lost 0, with 13 bases in between. The CDR3 sequence is 15 residues long. The chain's CDR3 is CASSPEEAMNTEAFF. CDR3 coding DNA: TGCGCCAGCAGCCCGGAGGAAGCTATGAACACTGAAGCTTTCTTT.

This chain links TRBV6-4 with TRBJ2-3; 12 nucleotides match TRBD1. The CDR3 spans 15 residues. V was pared by 4 bases and J by 4 bases, with 3 bases of the junction left unmatched. Germline V gene data show CDR1 as MRHNA and CDR2 as SNTAGT. The CDR3 DNA reads as TGTGCCAGCAGTGCCGGGACAGGGGGCGCAGATACGCAGTATTTT. Residues: CASSAGTGGADTQYF.

V and J are TRBV2 and TRBJ2-2; 10 bases match TRBD2. This CDR3 contains 16 residues. The junction had 14 bases not matched to a gene; V was cut back by 10 bases and J by 6 bases. From germline, CDR1 is SNHLY and CDR2 FYNNEI. The CDR3, as DNA: TGTGCCACCCGTGACGGCCTAGCGGGGGTCGCCGGGGAGCTGTTTTTT. Translating it yields CATRDGLAGVAGELFF.

The rearrangement uses TRBV5-1 and TRBJ1-2; D might be TRBD1 (6 bases). Trimming took off 3 bases at V and 1 base at J, with 10 bases between the two ends. The CDR3 has 14 residues. Germline loops: CDR1 SGHRS, CDR2 YFSETQ. The CDR3 DNA is TGCGCCAGCAGCTCCACAGGGTATAACTATGGCTACACCTTC. Protein product: CASSSTGYNYGYTF.

The CDR3 sequence: CASSHPGQGAREKLFF. The CDR3 nucleotides read TGCGCCAGCAGCCACCCGGGACAGGGGGCGCGTGAAAAACTGTTTTTT. The chain combines TRBV4-1 with TRBJ1-4; 12 bases align to TRBD1. V shed 3 bases, J shed 7 bases, and the junction held 6 bases outside the gene matches. The CDR3 contains 16 residues. Germline loops: CDR1 MGHRA, CDR2 YSYEKL.

This chain connects TRBV18 to TRBJ2-1; 7 positions match TRBD1. The germline gives CDR1 KGHSH, CDR2 LQKENI. J lost 6 bases, V lost 4 bases, and 12 bases had no gene match. This CDR3 contains 16 residues. The CDR3 DNA is TGTGCCAGCTCACGACTGGGAGACAGGGTGATCAATGAGCAGTTCTTC. It codes for CASSRLGDRVINEQFF.

This chain connects TRBV5-4 to TRBJ1-1; weak D call: TRBD1 (5 bases). Trimming took off 1 base at V and 1 base at J, with 8 bases between the two ends. This CDR3 is 14 amino acids long. CDR1 is SGHNT and CDR2 is YYREEE in the germline V gene (reference sequence). The CDR3 spells CASSLRGRNTEAFF. In DNA, the CDR3 is TGTGCCAGCAGCTTGCGGGGGAGGAACACTGAAGCTTTCTTT.

V and J are TRBV19 and TRBJ1-2; D not certain. This CDR3 has 14 amino acids. Germline V gives CDR1 LNHDA, CDR2 SQIVND (reference sequence). V lost 6 bases and J lost 4, with 15 bases in between. CDR3 amino acids: CASRPPWGGYGYTF. As DNA, the CDR3 is TGTGCCAGTAGGCCTCCGTGGGGAGGCTATGGCTACACCTTC.

V and J are TRBV11-2 and TRBJ2-7; maybe TRBD1 (6 bases). This CDR3 has 16 residues. The V end lost 5 bases, the J end lost 3 bases, and 20 bases lay between the germline ends. CDR1 is SGHAT, CDR2 FQNNGV, per germline. The CDR3 reads CASSPTLEQGNYEQYF. The CDR3 DNA sequence: TGTGCCAGCAGCCCGACTTTAGAACAGGGCAACTACGAGCAGTACTTC.

The CDR3 sequence is CASSLGQGSNEQFF. The CDR3 DNA sequence: TGTGCCAGCAGCTTGGGACAGGGTAGCAATGAGCAGTTCTTC. This chain joins TRBV5-6 and TRBJ2-1; 7 positions match TRBD1. Losses at the gene ends were 0 bases for V and 6 bases for J; bases not matched to a gene: 3. The CDR3 sequence is 14 residues long. From germline, CDR1 is SGHDT and CDR2 YYEEEE.

This rearrangement joins TRBV25-1 to TRBJ1-3; D ambiguous. The length of the CDR3 is 15 residues. CDR1 is MGHDK and CDR2 is SYGVNS in the germline V gene. Trimming took off 5 bases at V and 4 bases at J, with 15 bases between the two ends. The DNA of the CDR3 is TGTGCCAGCAGTTACGACGCGGAGGCGGGAAACACCATATATTTT. This sequence encodes CASSYDAEAGNTIYF.

The V call is TRBV4-1, the J call TRBJ2-1; tentatively, D is TRBD2 (5 bases). The CDR3 runs to 18 residues. The V gene's germline CDR1 is MGHRA and CDR2 YSYEKL. Trimming cost V 4 bases and J 1 base, with 20 bases left between them. The CDR3 DNA is TGCGCCAGCAGCCTACAATGGGCTCCCCGAGGGTCCTACAATGAGCAGTTCTTC. This codes for CASSLQWAPRGSYNEQFF.

The chain carries TRBV4-1 and TRBJ2-7; D is uncertain. V lost 3 bases and J 0 bases, leaving 9 bases between the germline ends. The CDR3 totals 14 residues. Germline values: CDR1 MGHRA, CDR2 YSYEKL. The chain's CDR3 is CASSQAANSYEQYF. In DNA, the CDR3 is TGCGCCAGCAGCCAGGCGGCCAACTCCTACGAGCAGTACTTC.

The J gene is TRBJ1-1, the V gene TRBV19; a weak D match, TRBD1 (5 bases). V shed 6 bases and J shed 3 bases, with 14 bases lying between them. The V gene's germline CDR1 is LNHDA and CDR2 SQIVND (reference sequence). The CDR3 contains 14 residues. This chain's CDR3 is CASRVAGLHTEAFF. As DNA, the CDR3 is TGTGCCAGTAGGGTGGCAGGGTTACACACTGAAGCTTTCTTT.

This rearrangement joins TRBV10-3 to TRBJ2-7; a possible D gene is TRBD2 (5 bases). This CDR3 is 12 amino acids long. Germline CDR1 ENHRY, CDR2 SYGVKD. Trimming shortened V by 10 bases and J by 6 bases, and 16 bases separated the two germline ends. Here the CDR3 reads CATIWGEGEQYF. DNA of the CDR3: TGTGCCACCATCTGGGGAGAGGGCGAGCAGTACTTC.

The J gene is TRBJ2-2, the V gene TRBV11-2; maybe TRBD2 (7 bases). This CDR3 contains 14 residues. The germline V gene has CDR1 SGHAT and CDR2 FQNNGV. Trimming left V 7 bases short and J 6 bases short, with 15 bases between. The CDR3 here is CASKGGGLPGELFF. In DNA form, the CDR3 reads TGTGCCAGCAAGGGGGGGGGCCTACCCGGGGAGCTGTTTTTT. Variable domain in full (rest from reference TRBV11-2 and TRBJ2-2): EAGVAQSPRYKIIEKRQSVAFWCNPISGHATLYWYQQILGQGPKLLIQFQNNGVVDDSQLPKDRFSAERLKGVDSTLKIQPAKLEDSAVYLCASKGGGLPGELFFGEGSRLTVL.

J is TRBJ1-1 and V is TRBV2; the D gene is possibly TRBD1 (5 bases). The V end lost 2 bases, the J end lost 0 bases, and 16 bases lay between the germline ends. Germline loops: CDR1 SNHLY, CDR2 FYNNEI. This CDR3 contains 17 residues. The CDR3 nucleotides read TGTGCCAGCAGTGAATTAGGGGTATCCGTAGTGAACACTGAAGCTTTCTTT. As protein: CASSELGVSVVNTEAFF.

V and J are TRBV29-1 and TRBJ2-7; D unclear. Trimming pared 1 base from V and 5 bases from J, leaving 9 bases between. The germline V gene encodes CDR1 SQVTM and CDR2 ANQGSEA. There are 12 residues in the CDR3. The CDR3 spells CSVEGRFNEQYF. In DNA form, the CDR3 reads TGCAGCGTTGAAGGCAGGTTCAACGAGCAGTACTTC.

This chain uses TRBV18 with TRBJ1-1; 7 nucleotides line up with TRBD1. CDR3 length equals 16 residues. V lost 2 bases to trimming and J lost 7 bases; unmatched junction nucleotides: 13. From germline, CDR1 is KGHSH and CDR2 LQKENI. The DNA for the CDR3 is TGTGCCAGCTCACCAAATAGACAGGGTTTTGGTAATGAAGCTTTCTTT. It translates to CASSPNRQGFGNEAFF.

The chain joins TRBV18 to TRBJ2-7; no firm D call. Germline V gives CDR1 KGHSH, CDR2 LQKENI. V was cut by 0 bases and J by 3 bases, with 6 bases left in between. This CDR3 has 13 residues. This CDR3 reads CASSPPGSYEQYF. For the CDR3, the DNA is TGTGCCAGCTCACCACCGGGCAGCTACGAGCAGTACTTC.

The J gene is TRBJ2-3, the V gene TRBV2; the match to TRBD2 covers 8 bases. V was pared by 10 bases and J by 5 bases, with 5 bases of the junction left unmatched. Germline V gene lookup returns CDR1 SNHLY and CDR2 FYNNEI. CDR3 length equals 12 residues. The CDR3: CAIDGGGDTQYF. The CDR3, as DNA: TGTGCCATCGACGGGGGGGGAGATACGCAGTATTTT.

The chain employs TRBV19 and TRBJ2-5; 9 bases line up with TRBD1. Germline CDR1 and CDR2: LNHDA and SQIVND (reference sequence). The CDR3 is 17 residues long. V shed 4 bases and J 3 bases; nucleotides not matched to a gene: 12. CDR3 in amino acids: CASSKPTGGAWEETQYF. The CDR3 coding sequence is TGTGCCAGTAGTAAGCCGACAGGGGGTGCATGGGAAGAGACCCAGTACTTC. The complete variable domain, with remaining parts taken from reference TRBV19 and TRBJ2-5, reads DGGITQSPKYLFRKEGQNVTLSCEQNLNHDAMYWYRQDPGQGLRLIYYSQIVNDFQKGDIAEGYSVSREKKESFPLTVTSAQKNPTAFYLCASSKPTGGAWEETQYFGPGTRLLVL.

The chain is built from TRBV10-3 and TRBJ2-3; TRBD2 agrees at 11 bases. CDR1 ENHRY and CDR2 SYGVKD come from the germline V gene. CDR3 length: 16 residues. V dropped 6 bases and J dropped 4; count of bases not matched to a gene: 9. CDR3 sequence reads: CAIRRSSGGPPDTQYF. For the CDR3, the DNA is TGTGCCATCAGACGATCTAGCGGGGGGCCCCCAGATACGCAGTATTTT.